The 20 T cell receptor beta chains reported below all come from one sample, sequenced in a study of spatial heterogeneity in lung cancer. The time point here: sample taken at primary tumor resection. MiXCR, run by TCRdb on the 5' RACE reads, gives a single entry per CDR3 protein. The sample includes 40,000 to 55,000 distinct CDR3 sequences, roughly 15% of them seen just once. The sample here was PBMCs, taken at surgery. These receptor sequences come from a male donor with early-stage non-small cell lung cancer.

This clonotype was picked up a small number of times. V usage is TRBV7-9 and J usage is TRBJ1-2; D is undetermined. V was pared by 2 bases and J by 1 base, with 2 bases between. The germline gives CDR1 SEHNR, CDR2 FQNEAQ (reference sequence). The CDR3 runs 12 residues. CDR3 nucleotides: TGTGCCAGCAGCTTACATAACTATGGCTACACCTTC. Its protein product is CASSLHNYGYTF.

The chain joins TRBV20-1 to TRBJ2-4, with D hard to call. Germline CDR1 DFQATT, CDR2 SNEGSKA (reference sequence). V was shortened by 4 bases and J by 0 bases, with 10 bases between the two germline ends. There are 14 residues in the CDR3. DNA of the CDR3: TGCAGTGCTAATTCGCAACTAGCCAAAAACATTCAGTACTTC. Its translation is CSANSQLAKNIQYF.

CDR3 sequence: CASSQGDPTGGMDWPQHF. The CDR3 region has the DNA TGCGCCAGCAGCCAAGGGGATCCGACAGGGGGTATGGATTGGCCCCAGCATTTT. The chain has TRBV4-1 and TRBJ1-5, with TRBD1 matching over 9 bases. With 1 base clipped from V and 9 bases from J, the junction kept 16 bases outside the gene matches. Looked up from germline, CDR1 is MGHRA and CDR2 is YSYEKL. The CDR3 extends over 18 amino acids.

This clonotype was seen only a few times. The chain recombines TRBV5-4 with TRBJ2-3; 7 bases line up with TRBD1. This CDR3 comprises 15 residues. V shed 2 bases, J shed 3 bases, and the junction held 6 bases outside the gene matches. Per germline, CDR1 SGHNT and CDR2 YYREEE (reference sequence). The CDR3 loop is CASSFRDRGTDTQYF. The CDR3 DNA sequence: TGTGCCAGCAGCTTCCGGGACAGAGGAACAGATACGCAGTATTTT.

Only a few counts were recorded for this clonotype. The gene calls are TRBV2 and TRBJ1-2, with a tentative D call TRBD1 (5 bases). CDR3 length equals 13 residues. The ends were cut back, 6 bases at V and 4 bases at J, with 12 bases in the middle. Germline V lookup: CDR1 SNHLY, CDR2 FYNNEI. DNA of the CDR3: TGTGCCAGCAGCCCAGGGATGGGCTATGGCTACACCTTC. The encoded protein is CASSPGMGYGYTF.

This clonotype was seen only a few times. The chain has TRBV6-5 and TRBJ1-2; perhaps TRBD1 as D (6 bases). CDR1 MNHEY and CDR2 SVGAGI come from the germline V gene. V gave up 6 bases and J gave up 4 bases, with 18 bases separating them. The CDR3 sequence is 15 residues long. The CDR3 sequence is CASSPQGGHLYGYTF. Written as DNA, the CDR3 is TGTGCCAGCAGCCCGCAAGGGGGGCATCTCTATGGCTACACCTTC.

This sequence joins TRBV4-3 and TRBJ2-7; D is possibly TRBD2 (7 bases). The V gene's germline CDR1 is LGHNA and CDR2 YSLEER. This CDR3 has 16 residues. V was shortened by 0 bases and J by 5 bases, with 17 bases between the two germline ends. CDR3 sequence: CASSQDKGGHKDEQYF. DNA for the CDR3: TGCGCCAGCAGCCAAGATAAGGGGGGGCACAAGGACGAGCAGTACTTC.

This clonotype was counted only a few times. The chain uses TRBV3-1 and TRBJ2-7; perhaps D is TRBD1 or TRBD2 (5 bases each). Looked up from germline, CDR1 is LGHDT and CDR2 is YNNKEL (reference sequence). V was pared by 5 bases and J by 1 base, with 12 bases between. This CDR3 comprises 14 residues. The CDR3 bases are TGTGCCAGCAGCGACCGGGACGGATCCTACGAGCAGTACTTC. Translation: CASSDRDGSYEQYF.

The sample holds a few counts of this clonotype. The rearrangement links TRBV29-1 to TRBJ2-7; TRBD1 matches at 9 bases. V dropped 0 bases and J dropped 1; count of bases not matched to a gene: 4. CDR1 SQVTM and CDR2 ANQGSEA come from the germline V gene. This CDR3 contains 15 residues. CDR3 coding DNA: TGCAGCGTTGAAGATTGGGGACAGGGATCCTACGAGCAGTACTTC. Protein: CSVEDWGQGSYEQYF.

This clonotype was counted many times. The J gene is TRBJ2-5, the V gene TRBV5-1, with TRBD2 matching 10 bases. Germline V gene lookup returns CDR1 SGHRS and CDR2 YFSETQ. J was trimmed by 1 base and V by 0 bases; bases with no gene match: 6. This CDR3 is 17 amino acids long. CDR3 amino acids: CASSLAKLAGTQETQYF. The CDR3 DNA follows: TGCGCCAGCAGCTTGGCGAAACTAGCGGGGACCCAAGAGACCCAGTACTTC.

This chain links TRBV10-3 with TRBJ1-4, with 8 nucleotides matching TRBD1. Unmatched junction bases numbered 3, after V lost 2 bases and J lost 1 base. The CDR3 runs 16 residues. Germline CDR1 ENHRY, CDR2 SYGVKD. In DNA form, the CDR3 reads TGTGCCATCAGTGAGCCAGGGGGCGGAACTAATGAAAAACTGTTTTTT. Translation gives CAISEPGGGTNEKLFF.

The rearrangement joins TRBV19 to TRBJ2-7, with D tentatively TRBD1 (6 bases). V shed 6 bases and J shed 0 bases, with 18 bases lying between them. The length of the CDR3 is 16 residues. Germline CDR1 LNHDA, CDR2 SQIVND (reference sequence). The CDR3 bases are TGTGCCAGTAGCCCGGGGCCCCGGACAGCCTCCTACGAGCAGTACTTC. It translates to CASSPGPRTASYEQYF.

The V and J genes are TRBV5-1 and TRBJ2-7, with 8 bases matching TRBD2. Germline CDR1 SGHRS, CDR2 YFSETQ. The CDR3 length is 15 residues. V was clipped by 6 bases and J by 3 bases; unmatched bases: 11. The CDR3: CASTPSSGRNYEQYF. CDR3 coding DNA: TGCGCCAGCACCCCCAGCAGCGGGAGAAACTACGAGCAGTACTTC.

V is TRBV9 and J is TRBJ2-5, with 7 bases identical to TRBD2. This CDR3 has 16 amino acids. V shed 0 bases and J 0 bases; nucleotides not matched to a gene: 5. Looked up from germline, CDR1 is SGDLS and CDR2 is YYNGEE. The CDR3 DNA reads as TGTGCCAGCAGCGTAGATCTAGCGGTCTACCAAGAGACCCAGTACTTC. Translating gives CASSVDLAVYQETQYF. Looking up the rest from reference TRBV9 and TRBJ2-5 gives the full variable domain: DSGVTQTPKHLITATGQRVTLRCSPRSGDLSVYWYQQSLDQGLQFLIQYYNGEERAKGNILERFSAQQFPDLHSELNLSSLELGDSALYFCASSVDLAVYQETQYFGPGTRLLVL.

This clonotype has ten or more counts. The CDR3 DNA follows: TGTGCCAGCGGGGGAGACCCCTACGAGCAGTACTTC. Translation gives CASGGDPYEQYF. The V and J genes are TRBV28 and TRBJ2-7, with D perhaps matching TRBD1 or TRBD2 (5 bases each). The CDR3 length is 12 residues. CDR1 MDHEN and CDR2 SYDVKM come from the germline V gene. V was shortened by 8 bases and J by 2 bases, with 10 bases between the two germline ends.

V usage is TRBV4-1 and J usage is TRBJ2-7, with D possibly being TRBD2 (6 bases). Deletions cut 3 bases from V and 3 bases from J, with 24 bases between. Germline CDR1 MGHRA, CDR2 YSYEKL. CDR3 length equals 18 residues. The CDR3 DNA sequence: TGCGCCAGCAGCCAGCTCCCCTATCAATGGCGGGGAGACTACGAGCAGTACTTC. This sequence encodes CASSQLPYQWRGDYEQYF.

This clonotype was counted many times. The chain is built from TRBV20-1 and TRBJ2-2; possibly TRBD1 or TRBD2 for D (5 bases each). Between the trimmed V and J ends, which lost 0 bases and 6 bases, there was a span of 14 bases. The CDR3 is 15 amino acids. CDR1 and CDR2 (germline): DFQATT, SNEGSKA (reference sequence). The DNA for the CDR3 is TGCAGTGCTAGAGATCGCAGGGACGGCGCCGGGGAGCTGTTTTTT. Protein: CSARDRRDGAGELFF.

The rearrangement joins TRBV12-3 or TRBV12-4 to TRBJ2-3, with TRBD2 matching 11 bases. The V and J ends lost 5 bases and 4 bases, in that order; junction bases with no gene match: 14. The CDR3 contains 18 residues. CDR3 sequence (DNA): TGTGCCAGCAGTCCACCGTCGAGACTAGCGGGAAGGGCAGATACGCAGTATTTT. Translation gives CASSPPSRLAGRADTQYF.

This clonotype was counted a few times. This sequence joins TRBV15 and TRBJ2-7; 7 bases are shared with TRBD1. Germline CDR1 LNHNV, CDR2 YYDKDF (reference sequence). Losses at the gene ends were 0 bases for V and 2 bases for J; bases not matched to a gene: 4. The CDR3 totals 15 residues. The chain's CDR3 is CATSRDGDSTYEQYF. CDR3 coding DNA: TGTGCCACCAGCAGAGATGGGGACAGCACCTACGAGCAGTACTTC.

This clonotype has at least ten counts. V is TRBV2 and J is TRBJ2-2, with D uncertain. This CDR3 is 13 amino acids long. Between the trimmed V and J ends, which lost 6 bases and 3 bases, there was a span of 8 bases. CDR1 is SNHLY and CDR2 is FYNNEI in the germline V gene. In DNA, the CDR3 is TGTGCCAGCAGCAAGGTTTACACCGGGGAGCTGTTTTTT. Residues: CASSKVYTGELFF.